This passage covers 15 T cell receptor beta chains from one sample sequenced in a study of regulatory and conventional T cells in RAG deficiency. Genomic DNA came from blood conventional CD4+ T cells gated CD25-low CD127-high. Assay: immunoSEQ multiplex PCR; the TCRdb copy retains only in-frame clones and omits some. This table holds tens of thousands of clones, approximately 93% found once. These same records also appear under a second study, on regulatory T cells. That paper states: Amplification used 52 TRBV primers and 13 TRBJ primers.

Sequenced: CD4+ T cells sorted from blood. Source of these receptors: a human donor in good health.

The chain uses TRBV6-4 and TRBJ2-1, with 10 positions matching TRBD2. The V gene end was trimmed by 0 bases and the J gene end by 15 bases; junction bases not matched to a gene: 8. CDR3 length: 14 residues. The germline gives CDR1 MRHNA, CDR2 SNTAGT. CDR3 sequence (DNA): TGTGCCAGCAGTGACTCTTCTAGCGGGGGCCCTAGGTTCTTC. Translation gives CASSDSSSGGPRFF.

The V gene is TRBV11-2, the J gene TRBJ2-1; the D is unclear. Trimming removed 1 base at V and 6 bases at J, with 7 bases between. Germline CDR1 is SGHAT and CDR2 is FQNNGV. The CDR3 loop spans 13 amino acids. The CDR3 is CASSLAVVNEQFF. The CDR3 nucleotides read TGTGCCAGCAGCTTAGCTGTGGTCAATGAGCAGTTCTTC.

This clone has more than one count but fewer than ten. The rearrangement links TRBV7-9 to TRBJ1-2, with no clear D. The CDR3 loop spans 14 amino acids. With 5 bases removed from V and 4 bases from J, the gap between germline ends came to 14 bases. The germline V gene has CDR1 SEHNR and CDR2 FQNEAQ (reference sequence). DNA of the CDR3: TGTGCCAGCAGCCCATCAGGCAGACCCTATGGCTACACCTTC. This sequence encodes CASSPSGRPYGYTF.

This clone was picked up a small number of times. The V and J genes are TRBV19 and TRBJ1-2; TRBD1 matches at 7 bases. Germline trimming cut 9 bases from V and 7 bases from J; bases unmatched to any gene: 8. CDR1 is LNHDA and CDR2 is SQIVND in the germline V gene (reference sequence). The CDR3 loop spans 12 amino acids. CDR3 region: CASGTVFSGYTF. DNA for the CDR3: TGTGCCAGCGGGACAGTTTTTAGTGGCTACACCTTC. Full variable domain (rest looked up from reference TRBV19 and TRBJ1-2): DGGITQSPKYLFRKEGQNVTLSCEQNLNHDAMYWYRQDPGQGLRLIYYSQIVNDFQKGDIAEGYSVSREKKESFPLTVTSAQKNPTAFYLCASGTVFSGYTFGSGTRLTVV.

Here the CDR3 reads CASSVAPSSYNEQFF. CDR3 coding DNA: TGTGCCAGCAGCGTAGCTCCATCCTCCTACAATGAGCAGTTCTTC. The chain is built from TRBV9 and TRBJ2-1; no clear D gene. The V gene lost 0 bases and the J gene lost 0 bases, with 7 bases spanning the gap. The germline gives CDR1 SGDLS, CDR2 YYNGEE. The CDR3 is made up of 15 amino acids.

The CDR3 bases are TGTGCCAGCAGCTTAGGGACTTTAAGCTCCTACGAGCAGTACTTC. Its translation is CASSLGTLSSYEQYF. The chain uses TRBV7-8 and TRBJ2-7; possibly TRBD2 for D (5 bases). The germline V gene encodes CDR1 SGHVS and CDR2 FQNEAQ. The CDR3 length is 15 residues. V was cut by 1 base and J by 0 bases, with 10 bases left in between.

The V call is TRBV5-8, the J call TRBJ1-5; D call uncertain. Trimming cost V 0 bases and J 2 bases, with 6 bases left between them. This CDR3 is built from 14 residues. Germline values: CDR1 SGHTS, CDR2 YDEGEE. The CDR3 region has the DNA TGTGCCAGCAGCTTGGTGCGGGGCAATCAGCCCCAGCATTTT. This sequence encodes CASSLVRGNQPQHF.

The V gene is TRBV15, the J gene TRBJ1-3; 8 nucleotides agree with TRBD1. With 1 base clipped from V and 2 bases from J, the junction kept 1 base outside the gene matches. The CDR3 is 15 residues long. Looked up from germline, CDR1 is LNHNV and CDR2 is YYDKDF (reference sequence). The CDR3 DNA follows: TGTGCCACCAGCAGAGCCAGGGGGCCTGGAAACACCATATATTTT. Its translation is CATSRARGPGNTIYF.

The chain carries TRBV7-9 and TRBJ2-5; D is unresolved. The V end was cut by 0 bases, the J end by 5 bases, with 7 bases between. Looked up from germline, CDR1 is SEHNR and CDR2 is FQNEAQ (reference sequence). CDR3 length: 13 amino acids. As DNA, the CDR3 is TGTGCCAGCAGCTTAGCTGGCGCGGAGACCCAGTACTTC. As protein: CASSLAGAETQYF.

The gene calls are TRBV9 and TRBJ2-5; TRBD1 might be the D (5 bases). Germline assignment: CDR1 SGDLS and CDR2 YYNGEE. The CDR3 covers 14 residues. Trimming pared 1 base from V and 4 bases from J, leaving 11 bases between. The CDR3: CASSVQGTGETQYF. The CDR3 DNA sequence: TGTGCCAGCAGCGTACAGGGAACGGGAGAGACCCAGTACTTC.

The chain uses TRBV6-5 and TRBJ2-7; D possibly corresponds to TRBD2 (7 bases). V shed 8 bases and J shed 7 bases, with 18 bases lying between them. CDR3 length: 13 amino acids. CDR1 and CDR2 from the germline V gene are MNHEY and SVGAGI. CDR3 loop: CASRGGGTQEQYF. The CDR3 nucleotides are TGTGCCAGCCGAGGGGGGGGGACGCAGGAGCAGTACTTC.

V gene TRBV19 combines with J gene TRBJ1-4, with TRBD1 matching 7 bases. V was pared by 1 base and J by 4 bases, with 3 bases of the junction left unmatched. The germline CDR1 and CDR2 sequences are LNHDA and SQIVND (reference sequence). The CDR3 sequence is 15 residues long. This chain's CDR3 is CASSIGGTVNEKLFF. CDR3 nucleotide sequence: TGTGCCAGTAGTATAGGTGGGACAGTTAATGAAAAACTGTTTTTT.

The chain has TRBV4-1 and TRBJ1-2, with D unclear. Germline values: CDR1 MGHRA, CDR2 YSYEKL. The CDR3 is 15 residues long. Trimming removed 1 base from V and 4 bases from J, with 13 bases in between. CDR3 loop: CASSQGSPGGYGYTF. CDR3 coding DNA: TGCGCCAGCAGCCAAGGATCCCCCGGAGGCTATGGCTACACCTTC.

The chain has TRBV5-1 and TRBJ2-1; D tentatively fits TRBD1 or TRBD2 (5 bases each). The CDR3 totals 15 residues. With 4 bases removed from V and 6 bases from J, the gap between germline ends came to 17 bases. Germline loops: CDR1 SGHRS, CDR2 YFSETQ. The CDR3 nucleotides are TGCGCCAGCAGCCCCCCCCGGGAAGGGGCCAATGAGCAGTTCTTC. Encoded protein: CASSPPREGANEQFF.

The gene calls are TRBV10-3 and TRBJ2-7; 7 positions match TRBD1. This CDR3 has 13 amino acids. The germline V gene encodes CDR1 ENHRY and CDR2 SYGVKD. Trimming took 0 bases from V and 7 from J; bases not matched to a gene: 3. The CDR3 here is CAISESDRREQYF. The CDR3 DNA sequence: TGTGCCATCAGTGAGTCGGACAGGCGTGAGCAGTACTTC.